One T cell receptor beta chain is described in this entry. Under the authors' procedure: Estimation of nucleated cell counts relied on the amplification of reference gene primers. Some clones are missing from TCRdb's copy, which holds only in-frame ones; the method was immunoSEQ multiplex PCR. V, J and clone size are those of that table, while D and trimming were read from the DNA. The table includes about 200,000 clones, 75% to 90% detected once. The data belong to a study of blood T cell repertoires in COVID-19. Study overall: Samples representing acute and convalescent COVID-19 were sourced from the United States, Italy and Spain.

This CDR3 spans 14 amino acids. The germline CDR1 and CDR2 sequences are SQVTM and ANQGSEA. The ends lost 6 bases at V and 5 bases at J; junction bases unmatched: 10. This clonotype was obtained from a man between 40 and 49 years old with acute or convalescent COVID-19. Sequenced: peripheral blood. The gene calls are TRBV29-1 and TRBJ1-2; 9 bases map to TRBD1. In DNA, the CDR3 is TGCAGCGTGGGTACGACAGGGGGAAAGTATGGCTACACCTTC. This sequence encodes CSVGTTGGKYGYTF. Combining the CDR3 with reference TRBV29-1 and TRBJ1-2 gives the whole variable domain SAVISQKPSRDICQRGTSLTIQCQVDSQVTMMFWYRQQPGQSLTLIATANQGSEATYESGFVIDKFPISRPNLTFSTLTVSNMSPEDSSIYLCSVGTTGGKYGYTFGSGTRLTVV.